This T cell receptor (beta chain) was sequenced during a study of CD8+CD57+ T cells in acquired aplastic anemia (dated 2018 in TCRdb). Turning to the overall study: Extracted DNA from sorted CD4+ and CD8+ cells averaged around 3.3 ug, ranging from roughly 0.19 to 27.4 ug. A CD8+CD57+ expansion meant a frequency higher than the mean frequency seen in healthy subjects.

CDR1 and CDR2 (SGHKS, YYEKEE) derive from the germline V gene (reference sequence). Taken from cysteine to phenylalanine, the CDR3 has 16 residues. Kept here is only the CDR3 DNA, which spans 48 bases and is read in frame from base 1. V lost 2 bases and J lost 1 base, and the count of bases not matched to a germline gene is 8. Flow cytometry had shown CD8+CD57+ cell expansion in the patients selected for sequencing. Every patient had a diagnosis of severe acquired aplastic anemia based on International Study of Aplastic Anemia and Agranulocytosis and Camitta criteria. Patients had received no therapy at the time of blood sampling. In the study, sorted CD4+ and CD8+ blood T cells from patients with severe aplastic anemia and from healthy subjects underwent deep sequencing of TCR repertoires. Patients were enrolled in the USA under clinicaltrials.gov protocols 00001620, 01623167, 00001397, 00071045, 00081523 and 00961064. Ficoll-Paque density gradient centrifugation was used to isolate peripheral blood mononuclear cells. CD4+ and CD8+ T cells were sorted by FACS or magnetic beads before DNA extraction.

This clonotype was picked up many times. Its antigen is unknown. Base qualities are not at hand, and no much larger clone is one base apart. TCR beta VDJ combination and CDR3 sequence profiling used genomic DNA as the template. TCR repertoire sequencing was run on an Illumina HiSeq 2000. The authors' pipeline ran thus. Repertoire assessment relied on Simpson's diversity index, CDR3 size and DJ length profiles, and TRBV/TRBJ rearrangement plots. Whichever DNA sequence was most abundant in the deep sequencing data was defined as the immunodominant clone. CDR3 amino acid sequences were screened for sharing across subjects and compared with published repertoires and the VDJdb database. In-frame beta chains were kept once TCRdb had trimmed the public reads at Q25 with fastp and called clones with MiXCR. Duplicate CDR3 protein sequences are folded into a single record with the most common DNA and genes. V and J calls and clone size were set by TCRdb, not the authors. Recorded for this sample are about 180,000 distinct CDR3 sequences; approximately 48% of them occurred a single time. Around 1.8% of the sample goes to the ten largest clones.

What the research found in general, with its limitations: About 30 CD8+ CDR3 sequences were found to be shared between patients and controls, but these sequences appeared to be highly expressed in patients and within the immunodominant clones of the patients. Between patients and healthy controls, no significant difference in CD8+ Simpson's diversity was found (P=0.060).

The source is a human donor with aplastic anemia. Sequenced: sorted CD4+, CD8+, or CD8+CD57+ T cells (not recorded which) from PBMCs. The rearranged segments are TRBV5-5 and TRBJ1-1, with TRBD1 matching 7 junction bases. The DNA sequence reads TGTGCCAGCAGCTTTCGACCGGGACAGCAGAACACTGAAGCTTTCTTT. It encodes CASSFRPGQQNTEAFF. The entire variable domain, with the stretches around the CDR3 drawn from the reference TRBV5-5 and TRBJ1-1 proteins, is DAGVTQSPTHLIKTRGQQVTLRCSPISGHKSVSWYQQVLGQGPQFIFQYYEKEERGRGNFPDRFSARQFPNYSSELNVNALLLGDSALYLCASSFRPGQQNTEAFFGQGTRLTVV.